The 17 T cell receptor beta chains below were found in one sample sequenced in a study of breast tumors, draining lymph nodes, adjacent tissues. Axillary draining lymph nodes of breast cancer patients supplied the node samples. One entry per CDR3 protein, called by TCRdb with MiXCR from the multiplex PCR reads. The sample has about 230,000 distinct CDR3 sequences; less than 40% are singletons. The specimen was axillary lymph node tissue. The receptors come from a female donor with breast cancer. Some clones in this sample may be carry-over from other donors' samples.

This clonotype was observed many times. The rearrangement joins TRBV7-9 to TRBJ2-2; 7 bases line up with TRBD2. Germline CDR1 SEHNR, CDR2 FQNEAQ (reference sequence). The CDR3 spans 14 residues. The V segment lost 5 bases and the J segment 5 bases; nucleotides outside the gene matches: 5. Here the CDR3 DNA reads TGTGCCAGCAGCCGGACTAGTTGGACCGGGGAGCTGTTTTTT. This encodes CASSRTSWTGELFF.

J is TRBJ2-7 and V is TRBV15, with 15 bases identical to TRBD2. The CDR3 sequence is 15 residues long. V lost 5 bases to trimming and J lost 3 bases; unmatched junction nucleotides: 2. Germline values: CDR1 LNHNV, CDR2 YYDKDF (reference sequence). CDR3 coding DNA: TGTGCCACCAGCTTGGGACTAGCGGGAGGCTACGAGCAGTACTTC. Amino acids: CATSLGLAGGYEQYF.

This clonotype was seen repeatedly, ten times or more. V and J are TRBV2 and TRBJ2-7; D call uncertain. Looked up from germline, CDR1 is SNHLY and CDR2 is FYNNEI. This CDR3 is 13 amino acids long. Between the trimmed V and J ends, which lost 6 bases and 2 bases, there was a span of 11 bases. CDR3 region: CASRNTGAYEQYF. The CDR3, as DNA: TGTGCCAGCAGAAATACCGGAGCCTACGAGCAGTACTTC.

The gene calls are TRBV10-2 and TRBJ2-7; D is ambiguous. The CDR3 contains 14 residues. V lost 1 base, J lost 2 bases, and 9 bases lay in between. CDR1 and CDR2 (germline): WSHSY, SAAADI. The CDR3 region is CASSELGYPYEQYF. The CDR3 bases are TGCGCCAGCAGTGAGTTAGGATACCCCTACGAGCAGTACTTC.

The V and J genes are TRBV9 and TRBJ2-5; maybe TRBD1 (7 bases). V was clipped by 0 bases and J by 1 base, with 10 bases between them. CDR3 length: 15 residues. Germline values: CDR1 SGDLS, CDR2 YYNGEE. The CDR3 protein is CASSVGQGGQETQYF. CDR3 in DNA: TGTGCCAGCAGCGTAGGGCAGGGGGGCCAAGAGACCCAGTACTTC.

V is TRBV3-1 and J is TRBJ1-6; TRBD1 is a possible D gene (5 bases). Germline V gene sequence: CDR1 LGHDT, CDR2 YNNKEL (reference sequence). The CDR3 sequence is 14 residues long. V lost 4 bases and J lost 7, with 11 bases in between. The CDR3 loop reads CASSLGTSNSPLHF. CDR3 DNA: TGTGCCAGCAGCCTCGGGACCAGCAATTCACCCCTCCACTTT. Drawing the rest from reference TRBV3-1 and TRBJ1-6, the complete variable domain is DTAVSQTPKYLVTQMGNDKSIKCEQNLGHDTMYWYKQDSKKFLKIMFSYNNKELIINETVPNRFSPKSPDKAHLNLHINSLELGDSAVYFCASSLGTSNSPLHFGNGTRLTVT.

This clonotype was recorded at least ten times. CDR3 sequence: CASSLRAVGLTGELFF. CDR3 nucleotides: TGTGCCAGCAGCCTTCGTGCGGTGGGGTTAACCGGGGAGCTGTTTTTT. J is TRBJ2-2 and V is TRBV7-2; D is unclear. Germline CDR1 SGHTA, CDR2 FQGNSA. The CDR3 consists of 16 residues. The ends were cut back, 5 bases at V and 5 bases at J, with 18 bases in the middle.

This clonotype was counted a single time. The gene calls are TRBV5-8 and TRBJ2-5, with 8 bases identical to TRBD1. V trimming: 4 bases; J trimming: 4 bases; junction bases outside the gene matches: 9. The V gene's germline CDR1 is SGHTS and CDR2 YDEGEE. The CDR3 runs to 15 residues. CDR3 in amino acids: CASSRTGRETETQYF. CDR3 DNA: TGTGCCAGCAGCCGGACAGGGCGTGAAACAGAGACCCAGTACTTC.

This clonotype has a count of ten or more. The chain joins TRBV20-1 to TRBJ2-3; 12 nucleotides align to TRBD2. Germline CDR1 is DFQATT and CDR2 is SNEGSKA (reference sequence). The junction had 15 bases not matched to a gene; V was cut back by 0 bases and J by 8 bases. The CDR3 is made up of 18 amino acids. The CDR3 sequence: CSARDLRLAGGRKGTQYF. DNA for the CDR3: TGCAGTGCTAGAGATCTGAGGCTAGCGGGAGGGCGGAAAGGTACGCAGTATTTT.

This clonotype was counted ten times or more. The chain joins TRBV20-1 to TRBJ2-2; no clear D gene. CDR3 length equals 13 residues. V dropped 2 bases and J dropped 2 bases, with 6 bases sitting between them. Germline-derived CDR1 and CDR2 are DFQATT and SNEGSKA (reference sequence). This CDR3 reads CSARPLNTGELFF. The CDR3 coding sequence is TGCAGTGCTAGACCCCTCAACACCGGGGAGCTGTTTTTT.

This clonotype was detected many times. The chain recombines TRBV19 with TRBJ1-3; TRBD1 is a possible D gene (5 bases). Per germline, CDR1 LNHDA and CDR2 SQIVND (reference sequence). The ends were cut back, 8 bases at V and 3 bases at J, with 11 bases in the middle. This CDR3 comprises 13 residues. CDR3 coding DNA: TGTGCCAGTTCGGACACCCATGGAAACACCATATATTTT. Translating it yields CASSDTHGNTIYF.

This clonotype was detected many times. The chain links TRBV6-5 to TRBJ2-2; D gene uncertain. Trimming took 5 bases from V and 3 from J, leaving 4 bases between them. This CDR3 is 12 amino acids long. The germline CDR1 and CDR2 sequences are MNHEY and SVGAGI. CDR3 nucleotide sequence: TGTGCCAGCAGTACAGACACCGGGGAGCTGTTTTTT. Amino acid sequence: CASSTDTGELFF.

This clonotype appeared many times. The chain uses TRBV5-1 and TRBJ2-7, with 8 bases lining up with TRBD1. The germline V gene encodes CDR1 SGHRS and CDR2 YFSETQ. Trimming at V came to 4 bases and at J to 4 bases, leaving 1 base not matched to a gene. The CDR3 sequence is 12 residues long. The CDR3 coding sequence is TGCGCCAGCAGCCGGGACAGGTACGAGCAGTACTTC. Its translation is CASSRDRYEQYF.

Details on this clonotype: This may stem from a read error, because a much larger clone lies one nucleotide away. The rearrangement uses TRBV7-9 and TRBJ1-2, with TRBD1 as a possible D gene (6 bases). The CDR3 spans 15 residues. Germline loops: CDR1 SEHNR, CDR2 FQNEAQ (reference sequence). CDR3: CASSLGGGAGYGYPF. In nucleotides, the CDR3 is TGTGCCAGCAGCTTAGGGGGGGGCGCAGGGTATGGCTACCCCTTC.

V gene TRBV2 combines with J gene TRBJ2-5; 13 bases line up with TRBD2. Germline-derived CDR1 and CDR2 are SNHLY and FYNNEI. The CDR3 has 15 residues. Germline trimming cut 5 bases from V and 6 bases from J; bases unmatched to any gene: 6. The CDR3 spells CASSRTSGSLKTQYF. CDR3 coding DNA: TGTGCCAGCAGTCGGACTAGCGGGAGTTTAAAGACCCAGTACTTC.

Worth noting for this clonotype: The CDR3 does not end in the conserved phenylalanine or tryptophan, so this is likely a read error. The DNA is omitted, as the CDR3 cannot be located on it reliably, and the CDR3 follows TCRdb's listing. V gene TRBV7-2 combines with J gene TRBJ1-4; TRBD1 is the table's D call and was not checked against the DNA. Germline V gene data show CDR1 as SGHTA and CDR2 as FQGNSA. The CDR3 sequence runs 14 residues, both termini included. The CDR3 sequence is CASSLVNTEAFFGQ.

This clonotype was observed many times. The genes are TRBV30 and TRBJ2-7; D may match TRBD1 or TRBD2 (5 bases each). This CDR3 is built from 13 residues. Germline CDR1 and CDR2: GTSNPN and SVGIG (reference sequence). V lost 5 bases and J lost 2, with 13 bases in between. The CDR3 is CAWARGVPYEQYF. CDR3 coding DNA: TGTGCCTGGGCCCGAGGGGTTCCCTACGAGCAGTACTTC.